The rows below give T cell receptor beta chains drawn from one sample of a study of regulatory T cells in long-lasting Graves disease. TCRdb re-called the multiplex PCR reads through MiXCR, storing one row per CDR3 protein. The sample yields roughly 300,000 distinct CDR3 sequences, around a fifth seen once. Sequenced material: peripheral blood mononuclear cells (PBMCs), taken when the disease was refractory, from a patient treated with antithyroid drugs. The receptors stem from a female donor with Graves disease. Both conserved end residues are part of each CDR3. D genes are given only for firm matches. Part of the rows lack a size; the others show once, few, many or a class for expanded clones.

clone_size	j_call	d_call	v_call	cdr3_aa	cdr3_nt
-	TRBJ2-7	-	TRBV29-1	CSVELRAGYEQYF	TGCAGCGTTGAGTTGCGGGCTGGCTACGAGCAGTACTTC
few	TRBJ1-4	-	TRBV7-2	CASSTRPTGSGTNEKLFF	TGTGCCAGCAGCACCCGACCCACAGGGTCTGGAACTAATGAAAAACTGTTTTTT
-	TRBJ2-3	-	TRBV29-1	CSVWKAGHTDTQYF	TGCAGCGTTTGGAAGGCAGGGCACACAGATACGCAGTATTTT
few	TRBJ2-5	-	TRBV27	CASRPRLEETQYF	TGTGCCAGCCGACCTCGACTGGAGGAGACCCAGTACTTC
many	TRBJ2-5	TRBD2	TRBV20-1	CSARTSGRVGETQYF	TGCAGTGCTAGGACTAGCGGGAGAGTAGGGGAGACCCAGTACTTC
-	TRBJ2-7	-	TRBV15	CATSREPGTGSSYEQYF	TGTGCCACCAGCAGAGAACCCGGGACTGGGAGCTCCTACGAGCAGTACTTC
-	TRBJ2-7	TRBD2	TRBV4-2	CASSGSEGGPGGNPYEQYF	TGTGCCAGCAGCGGGAGCGAGGGTGGACCGGGAGGAAACCCCTACGAGCAGTACTTC
once	TRBJ2-1	TRBD2	TRBV5-1	CASSVKLSLAGRNEQFF	TGCGCCAGCAGCGTGAAACTCTCACTAGCGGGACGGAATGAGCAGTTCTTC
few	TRBJ1-1	-	TRBV6-1	CASTDRDWEAFF	TGTGCCAGCACCGACCGGGACTGGGAAGCTTTCTTT
few	TRBJ1-6	-	TRBV15	CATSGQNSPLHF	TGTGCCACCAGCGGACAGAATTCACCCCTCCACTTT
many	TRBJ2-5	-	TRBV30	CAWSAGGMETQYF	TGTGCCTGGAGTGCGGGCGGGATGGAGACCCAGTACTTC
many	TRBJ2-7	TRBD2	TRBV7-2	CASSLATSSEEQYF	TGTGCCAGCAGCCTAGCGACTAGCTCTGAAGAGCAGTACTTC
-	TRBJ2-3	-	TRBV11-3	CASSLSQGLMDTQYF	TGTGCCAGCAGCTTAAGTCAGGGGTTGATGGATACGCAGTATTTT
-	TRBJ1-1	-	TRBV18	CASSPFSTENTEAFF	TGTGCCAGCTCACCTTTTTCCACCGAGAACACTGAAGCTTTCTTT
-	TRBJ2-7	TRBD2	TRBV20-1	CSAREAKGLAGYEQYF	TGCAGTGCTAGAGAGGCCAAGGGACTAGCTGGCTACGAGCAGTACTTC
-	TRBJ2-3	-	TRBV11-2	CASSLAQRTDTQYF	TGTGCCAGCAGCTTAGCTCAGCGAACAGATACGCAGTATTTT
many	TRBJ1-1	TRBD1	TRBV6-1	CASSITGEGTEAFF	TGTGCCAGCAGTATAACAGGGGAGGGCACTGAAGCTTTCTTT
many	TRBJ2-5	-	TRBV5-6	CASSLFQPPKEYF	TGTGCCAGCAGCTTATTTCAGCCGCCGAAAGAGTACTTC
-	TRBJ2-5	-	TRBV14	CASSQVFALQETQYF	TGTGCCAGCAGCCAAGTTTTTGCTCTCCAAGAGACCCAGTACTTC
many	TRBJ2-1	TRBD2	TRBV7-2	CASSSLGLADNEQFF	TGTGCCAGCAGCTCCCTGGGACTAGCGGACAATGAGCAGTTCTTC
many	TRBJ1-2	-	TRBV11-2	CASSLDSATHFNYGYTF	TGTGCCAGCAGCTTAGATTCAGCCACTCACTTTAACTATGGCTACACCTTC
many	TRBJ1-4	-	TRBV3-1	CASSHELELFF	TGTGCCAGCAGCCACGAGCTGGAACTGTTTTTT
-	TRBJ2-7	-	TRBV20-1	CSARRLVAVEQYF	TGCAGTGCTAGGAGGCTAGTCGCTGTCGAGCAGTACTTC
-	TRBJ1-2	-	TRBV20-1	CSASGGSGYTF	TGCAGTGCTAGTGGGGGCTCGGGCTACACCTTC
many	TRBJ2-7	TRBD1	TRBV6-1	CASNNPTGGIPYEQYF	TGTGCCAGCAACAACCCGACAGGGGGAATCCCCTACGAGCAGTACTTC
few	TRBJ2-7	-	TRBV29-1	CSVEGWRGLGNEQYF	TGCAGCGTTGAAGGATGGCGGGGACTTGGGAACGAGCAGTACTTC
few	TRBJ1-3	-	TRBV29-1	CSVELVAGNTIYF	TGCAGCGTTGAATTGGTTGCTGGAAACACCATATATTTT
-	TRBJ2-1	-	TRBV6-1	CASSEAPGTDNEQFF	TGTGCCAGCAGTGAAGCTCCCGGGACTGACAATGAGCAGTTCTTC
-	TRBJ2-2	TRBD2	TRBV27	CASRGLANTGELFF	TGTGCCAGCAGGGGACTAGCCAACACCGGGGAGCTGTTTTTT
few	TRBJ1-3	-	TRBV7-9	CASSSLQDSGNTIYF	TGTGCCAGCAGCTCCCTACAAGACTCTGGAAACACCATATATTTT
many	TRBJ2-7	-	TRBV6-2/TRBV6-3	CASSYGAGYEQYF	TGTGCCAGCAGTTACGGGGCAGGTTACGAGCAGTACTTC
few	TRBJ1-1	-	TRBV7-9	CASSRKGFEGTEAFF	TGTGCCAGCAGCCGTAAAGGTTTTGAGGGCACTGAAGCTTTCTTT
few	TRBJ2-7	TRBD2	TRBV6-1	CASKTSGSTEQYF	TGTGCCAGCAAGACTAGCGGGAGTACCGAGCAGTACTTC
many	TRBJ2-2	-	TRBV2	CASNPSNTGELFF	TGTGCCAGCAACCCTTCGAACACCGGGGAGCTGTTTTTT